Sequencing of this T cell receptor (beta chain) was carried out in a study of cytomegalovirus exposure and HLA in healthy donors. Across the whole study: Among fewer than 500 genotyped donors, around 81% fell in the Caucasian-associated ancestry cluster.

PCR employed 60 Vbeta and 13 Jbeta primers. The method was immunoSEQ multiplex PCR; TCRdb's version includes in-frame clones alone and lacks a portion of them. The data show 210,000 or so clones, approximately 82% seen once. The length of the CDR3 is 13 residues. Trimming left V 9 bases short and J 0 bases short, with 9 bases between. Looked up from germline, CDR1 is SNHLY and CDR2 is FYNNEI. General study points: Common viral pathogens (according to a later analysis) appeared linked to several of the most significant clusters. Most subjects had HLA-A and HLA-B alleles reportedly predicted accurately by TCR beta sequences. Analyses of presence and absence presupposed an approximately uniform sequencing depth across donors.

Turning to this clone: Antigen unknown.

The receptor comes from a man between 18 and 29 years old in good health and CMV-seronegative. The chain joins TRBV2 to TRBJ1-3; D remains unclear. What was sequenced was PBMCs. CDR3: CASGLRSGNTIYF. CDR3 nucleotides: TGTGCCAGTGGACTGCGCTCTGGAAACACCATATATTTT.